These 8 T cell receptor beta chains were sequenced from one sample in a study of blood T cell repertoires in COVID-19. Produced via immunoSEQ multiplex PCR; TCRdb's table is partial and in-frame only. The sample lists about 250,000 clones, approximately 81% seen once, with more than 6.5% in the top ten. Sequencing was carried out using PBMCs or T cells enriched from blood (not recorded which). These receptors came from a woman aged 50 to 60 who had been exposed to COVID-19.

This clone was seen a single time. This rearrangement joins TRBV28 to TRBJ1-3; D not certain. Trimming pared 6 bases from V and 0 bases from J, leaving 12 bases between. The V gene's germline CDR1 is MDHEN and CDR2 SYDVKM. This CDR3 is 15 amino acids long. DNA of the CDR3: TGTGCCAGCAGCCAAATACTGCTCTCTGGAAACACCATATATTTT. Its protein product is CASSQILLSGNTIYF.

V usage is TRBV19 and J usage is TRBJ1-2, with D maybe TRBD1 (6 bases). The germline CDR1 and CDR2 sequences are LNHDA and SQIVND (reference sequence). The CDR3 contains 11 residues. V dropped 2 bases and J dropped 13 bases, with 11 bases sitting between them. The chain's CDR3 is CASSINRVFTF. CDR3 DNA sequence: TGTGCCAGTAGTATAAACAGGGTCTTCACCTTC.

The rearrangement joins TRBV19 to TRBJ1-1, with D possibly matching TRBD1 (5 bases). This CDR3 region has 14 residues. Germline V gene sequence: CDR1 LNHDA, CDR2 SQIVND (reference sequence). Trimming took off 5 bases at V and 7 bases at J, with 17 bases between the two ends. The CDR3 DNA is TGTGCCAGTAGTCTCCGGGGGACGGGGGTTGAAGCTTTCTTT. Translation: CASSLRGTGVEAFF.

The CDR3 reads CASSERGRSGNTIYF. The CDR3 DNA reads TGTGCCAGCAGTGAACGGGGGAGGTCTGGAAACACCATATATTTT. The gene calls are TRBV6-1 and TRBJ1-3; D possibly corresponds to TRBD1 (5 bases). V lost 2 bases and J lost 1, with 9 bases in between. Germline CDR1 is MNHNS and CDR2 is SASEGT. The CDR3 spans 15 residues.

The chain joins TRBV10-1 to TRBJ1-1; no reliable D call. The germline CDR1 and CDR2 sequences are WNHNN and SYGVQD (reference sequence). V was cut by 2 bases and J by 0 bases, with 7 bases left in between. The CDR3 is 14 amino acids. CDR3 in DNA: TGCGCCAGCAGTGAGAACGGGGTGAACACTGAAGCTTTCTTT. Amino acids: CASSENGVNTEAFF.

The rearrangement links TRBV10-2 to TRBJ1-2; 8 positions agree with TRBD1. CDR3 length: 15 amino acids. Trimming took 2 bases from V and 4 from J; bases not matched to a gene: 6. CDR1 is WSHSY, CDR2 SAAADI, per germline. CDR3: CASSETRQGIYGYTF. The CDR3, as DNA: TGCGCCAGCAGTGAGACAAGACAGGGGATCTATGGCTACACCTTC.

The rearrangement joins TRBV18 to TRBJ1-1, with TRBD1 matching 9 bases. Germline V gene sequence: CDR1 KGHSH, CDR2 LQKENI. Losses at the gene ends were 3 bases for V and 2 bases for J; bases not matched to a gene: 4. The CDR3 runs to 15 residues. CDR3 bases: TGTGCCAGCTCACCCAGAACAGGGGGCAACACTGAAGCTTTCTTT. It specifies CASSPRTGGNTEAFF.

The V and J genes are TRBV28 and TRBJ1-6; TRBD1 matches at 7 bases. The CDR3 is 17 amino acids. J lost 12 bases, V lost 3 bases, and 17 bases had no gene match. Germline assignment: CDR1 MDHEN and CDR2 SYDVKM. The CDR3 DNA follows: TGTGCCAGCAGTTTGATGGGCAGGGGGATAAAGAGGGGACCCCTCCACTTT. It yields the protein CASSLMGRGIKRGPLHF.